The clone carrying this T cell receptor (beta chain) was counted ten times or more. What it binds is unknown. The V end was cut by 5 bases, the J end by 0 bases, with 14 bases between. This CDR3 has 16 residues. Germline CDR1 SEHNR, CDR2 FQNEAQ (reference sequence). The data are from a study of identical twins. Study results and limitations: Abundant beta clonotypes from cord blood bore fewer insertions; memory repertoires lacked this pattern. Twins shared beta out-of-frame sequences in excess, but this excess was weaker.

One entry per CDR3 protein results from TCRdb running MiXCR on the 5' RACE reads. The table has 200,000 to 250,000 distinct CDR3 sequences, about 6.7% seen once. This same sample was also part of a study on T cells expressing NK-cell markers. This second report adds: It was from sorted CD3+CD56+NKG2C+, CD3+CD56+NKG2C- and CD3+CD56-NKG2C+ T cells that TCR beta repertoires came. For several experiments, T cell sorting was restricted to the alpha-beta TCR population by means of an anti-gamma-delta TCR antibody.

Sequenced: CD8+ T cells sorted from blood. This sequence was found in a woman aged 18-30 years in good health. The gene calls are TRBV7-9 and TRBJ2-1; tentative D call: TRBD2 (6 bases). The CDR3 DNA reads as TGTGCCAGCAGCGGACTACGGGGTAGCTCCTACAATGAGCAGTTCTTC. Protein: CASSGLRGSSYNEQFF.